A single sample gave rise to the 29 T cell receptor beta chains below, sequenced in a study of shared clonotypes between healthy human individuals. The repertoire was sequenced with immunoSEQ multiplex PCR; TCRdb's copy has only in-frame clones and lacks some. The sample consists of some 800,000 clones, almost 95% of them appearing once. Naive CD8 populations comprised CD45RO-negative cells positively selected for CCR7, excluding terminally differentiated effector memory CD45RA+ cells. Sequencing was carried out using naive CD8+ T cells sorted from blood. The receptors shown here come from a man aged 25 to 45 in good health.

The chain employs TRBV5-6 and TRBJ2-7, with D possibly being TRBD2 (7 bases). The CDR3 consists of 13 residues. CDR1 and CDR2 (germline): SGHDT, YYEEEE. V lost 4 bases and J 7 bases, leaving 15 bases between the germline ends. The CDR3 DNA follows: TGTGCCAGCAGCATCGCGGGGGCGCTGGAGCAGTACTTC. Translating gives CASSIAGALEQYF. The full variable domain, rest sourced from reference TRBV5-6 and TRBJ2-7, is DAGVTQSPTHLIKTRGQQVTLRCSPKSGHDTVSWYQQALGQGPQFIFQYYEEEERQRGNFPDRFSGHQFPNYSSELNVNALLLGDSALYLCASSIAGALEQYFGPGTRLTVT.

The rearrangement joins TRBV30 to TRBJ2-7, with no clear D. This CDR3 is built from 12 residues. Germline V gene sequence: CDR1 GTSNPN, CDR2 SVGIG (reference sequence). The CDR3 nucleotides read TGTGCTTGGCAACCCCTAACCTACGAGCAGTACTTC. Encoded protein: CAWQPLTYEQYF.

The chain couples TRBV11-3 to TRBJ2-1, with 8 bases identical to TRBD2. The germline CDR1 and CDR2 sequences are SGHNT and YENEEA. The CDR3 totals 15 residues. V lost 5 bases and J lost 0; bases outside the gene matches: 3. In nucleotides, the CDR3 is TGTGCCAGCAGCACCGGACTAGCCTCCTACAATGAGCAGTTCTTC. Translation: CASSTGLASYNEQFF. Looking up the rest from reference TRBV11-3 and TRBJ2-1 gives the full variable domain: EAGVVQSPRYKIIEKKQPVAFWCNPISGHNTLYWYLQNLGQGPELLIRYENEEAVDDSQLPKDRFSAERLKGVDSTLKIQPAELGDSAVYLCASSTGLASYNEQFFGPGTRLTVL.

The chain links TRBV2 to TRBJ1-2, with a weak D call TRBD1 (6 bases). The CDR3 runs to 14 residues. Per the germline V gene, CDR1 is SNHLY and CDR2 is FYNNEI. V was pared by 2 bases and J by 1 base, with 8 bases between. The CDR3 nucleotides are TGTGCCAGCAGTGAACACAGGGATAACTATGGCTACACCTTC. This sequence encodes CASSEHRDNYGYTF.

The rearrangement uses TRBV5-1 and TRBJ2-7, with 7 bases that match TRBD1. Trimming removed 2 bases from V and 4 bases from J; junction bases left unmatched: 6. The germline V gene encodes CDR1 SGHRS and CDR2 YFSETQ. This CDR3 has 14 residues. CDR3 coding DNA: TGCGCCAGCAGCTTTCAAGGACAGGTTTACGAGCAGTACTTC. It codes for CASSFQGQVYEQYF. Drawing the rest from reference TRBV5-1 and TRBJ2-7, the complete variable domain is KAGVTQTPRYLIKTRGQQVTLSCSPISGHRSVSWYQQTPGQGLQFLFEYFSETQRNKGNFPGRFSGRQFSNSRSEMNVSTLELGDSALYLCASSFQGQVYEQYFGPGTRLTVT.

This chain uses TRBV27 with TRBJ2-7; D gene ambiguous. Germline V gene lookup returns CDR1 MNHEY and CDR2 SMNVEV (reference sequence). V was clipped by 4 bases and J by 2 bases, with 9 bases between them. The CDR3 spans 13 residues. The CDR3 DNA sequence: TGTGCCAGCAGTTCCCGTACCCCCTACGAGCAGTACTTC. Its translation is CASSSRTPYEQYF.

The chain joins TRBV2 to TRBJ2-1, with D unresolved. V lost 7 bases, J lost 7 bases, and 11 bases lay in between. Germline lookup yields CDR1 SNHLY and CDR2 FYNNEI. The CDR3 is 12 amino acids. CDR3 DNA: TGTGCCAGCACCACGGGCCCGAATGAGCAGTTCTTC. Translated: CASTTGPNEQFF. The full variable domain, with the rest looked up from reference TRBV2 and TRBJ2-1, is EPEVTQTPSHQVTQMGQEVILRCVPISNHLYFYWYRQILGQKVEFLVSFYNNEISEKSEIFDDQFSVERPDGSNFTLKIRSTKLEDSAMYFCASTTGPNEQFFGPGTRLTVL.

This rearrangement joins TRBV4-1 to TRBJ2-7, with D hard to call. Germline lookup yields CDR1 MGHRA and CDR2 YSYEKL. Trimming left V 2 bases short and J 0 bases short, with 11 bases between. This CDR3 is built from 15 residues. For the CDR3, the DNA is TGCGCCAGCAGCCAATCCCCGACGGGCTCCTACGAGCAGTACTTC. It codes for CASSQSPTGSYEQYF.

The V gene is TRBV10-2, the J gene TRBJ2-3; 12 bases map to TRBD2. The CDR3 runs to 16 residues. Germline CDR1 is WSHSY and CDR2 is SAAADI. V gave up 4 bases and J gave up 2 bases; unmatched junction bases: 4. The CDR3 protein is CASSGLAGVNTDTQYF. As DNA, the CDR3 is TGCGCCAGCAGTGGACTAGCGGGGGTAAACACAGATACGCAGTATTTT.

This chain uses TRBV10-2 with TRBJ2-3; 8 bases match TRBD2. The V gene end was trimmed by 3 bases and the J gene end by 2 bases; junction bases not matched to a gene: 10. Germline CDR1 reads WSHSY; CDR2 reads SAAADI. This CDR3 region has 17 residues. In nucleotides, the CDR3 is TGCGCCAGCAGTGATAACCCGGGAGGGGGGGACACAGATACGCAGTATTTT. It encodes CASSDNPGGGDTDTQYF.

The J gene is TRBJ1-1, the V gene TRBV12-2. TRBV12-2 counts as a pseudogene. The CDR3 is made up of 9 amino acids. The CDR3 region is CAIPERAFF. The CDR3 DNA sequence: TGTGCAATCCCTGAACGGGCTTTCTTT.

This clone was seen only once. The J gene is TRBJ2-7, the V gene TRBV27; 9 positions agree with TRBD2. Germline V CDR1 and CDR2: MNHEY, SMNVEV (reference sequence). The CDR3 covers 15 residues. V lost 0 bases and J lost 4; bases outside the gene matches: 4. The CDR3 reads CASSLSGTSLYEQYF. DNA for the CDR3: TGTGCCAGCAGTTTATCGGGGACTAGCCTATACGAGCAGTACTTC.

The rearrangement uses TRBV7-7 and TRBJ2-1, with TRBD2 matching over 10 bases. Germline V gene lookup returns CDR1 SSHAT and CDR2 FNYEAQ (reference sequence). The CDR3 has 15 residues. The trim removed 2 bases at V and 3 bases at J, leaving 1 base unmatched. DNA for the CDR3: TGTGCCAGCAGCTTACTAGCGGGAGACTACAATGAGCAGTTCTTC. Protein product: CASSLLAGDYNEQFF.

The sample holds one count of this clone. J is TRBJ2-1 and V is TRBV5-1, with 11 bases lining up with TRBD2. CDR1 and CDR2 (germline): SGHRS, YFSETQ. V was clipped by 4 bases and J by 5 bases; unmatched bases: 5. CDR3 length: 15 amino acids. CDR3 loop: CASSPGLAAHNEQFF. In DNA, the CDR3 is TGCGCCAGCAGCCCGGGACTAGCGGCCCACAATGAGCAGTTCTTC.

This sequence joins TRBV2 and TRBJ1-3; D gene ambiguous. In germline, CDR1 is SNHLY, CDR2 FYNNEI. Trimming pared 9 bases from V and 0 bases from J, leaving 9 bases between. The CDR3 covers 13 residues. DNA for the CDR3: TGTGCCAGTAAGTCCAGCTCTGGAAACACCATATATTTT. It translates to CASKSSSGNTIYF.

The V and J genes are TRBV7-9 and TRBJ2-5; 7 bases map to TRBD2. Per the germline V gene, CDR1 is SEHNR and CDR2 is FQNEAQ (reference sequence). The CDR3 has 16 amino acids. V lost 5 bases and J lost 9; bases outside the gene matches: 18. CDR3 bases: TGTGCCAGCAGCCTTCTGGGGGGGACGGGAAGAAAGGCCCAGTACTTC. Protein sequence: CASSLLGGTGRKAQYF.

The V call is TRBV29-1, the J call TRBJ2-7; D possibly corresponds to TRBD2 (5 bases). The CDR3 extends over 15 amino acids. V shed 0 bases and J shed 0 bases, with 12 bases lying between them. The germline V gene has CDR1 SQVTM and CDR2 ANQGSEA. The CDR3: CSVEDRGKGSYEQYF. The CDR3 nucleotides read TGCAGCGTTGAAGATAGAGGGAAAGGCTCCTACGAGCAGTACTTC.

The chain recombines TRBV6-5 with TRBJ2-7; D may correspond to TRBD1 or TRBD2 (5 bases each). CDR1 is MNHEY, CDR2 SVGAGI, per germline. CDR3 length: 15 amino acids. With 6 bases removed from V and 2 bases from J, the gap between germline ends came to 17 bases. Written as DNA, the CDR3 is TGTGCCAGCAGCCCCAGGGAGAAGGGCGCCTACGAGCAGTACTTC. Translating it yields CASSPREKGAYEQYF.

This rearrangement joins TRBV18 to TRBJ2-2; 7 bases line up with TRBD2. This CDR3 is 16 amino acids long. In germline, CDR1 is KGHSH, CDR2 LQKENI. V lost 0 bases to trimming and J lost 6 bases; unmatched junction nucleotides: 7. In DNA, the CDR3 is TGTGCCAGCTCACCACCGGTGCGGGAGCTTTCCGGGGAGCTGTTTTTT. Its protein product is CASSPPVRELSGELFF.

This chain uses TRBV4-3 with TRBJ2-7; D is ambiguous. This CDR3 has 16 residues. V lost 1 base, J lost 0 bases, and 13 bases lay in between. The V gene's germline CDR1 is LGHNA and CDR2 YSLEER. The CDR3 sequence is CASSQVAVPSSYEQYF. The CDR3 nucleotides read TGCGCCAGCAGCCAAGTTGCAGTACCGAGCTCCTACGAGCAGTACTTC.

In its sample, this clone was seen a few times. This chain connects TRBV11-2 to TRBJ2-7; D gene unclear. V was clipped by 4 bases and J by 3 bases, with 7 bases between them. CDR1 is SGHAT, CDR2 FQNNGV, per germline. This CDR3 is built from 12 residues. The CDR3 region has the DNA TGTGCCAGCAGCTCAGACAACTACGAGCAGTACTTC. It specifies CASSSDNYEQYF.

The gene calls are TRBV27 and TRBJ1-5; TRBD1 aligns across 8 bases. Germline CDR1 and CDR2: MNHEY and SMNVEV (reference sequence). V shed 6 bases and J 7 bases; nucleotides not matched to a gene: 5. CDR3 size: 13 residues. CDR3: CASSLGQGQPQHF. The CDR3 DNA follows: TGTGCCAGCAGCCTAGGACAGGGACAGCCCCAGCATTTT.

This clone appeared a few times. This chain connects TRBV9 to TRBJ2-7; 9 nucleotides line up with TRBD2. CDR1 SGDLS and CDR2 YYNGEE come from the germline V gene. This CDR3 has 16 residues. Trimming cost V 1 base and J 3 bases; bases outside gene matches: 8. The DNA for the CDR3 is TGTGCCAGCAGCGTAAGGGCGGGAGGGGATTTCTACGAGCAGTACTTC. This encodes CASSVRAGGDFYEQYF. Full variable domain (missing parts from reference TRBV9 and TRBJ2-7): DSGVTQTPKHLITATGQRVTLRCSPRSGDLSVYWYQQSLDQGLQFLIQYYNGEERAKGNILERFSAQQFPDLHSELNLSSLELGDSALYFCASSVRAGGDFYEQYFGPGTRLTVT.

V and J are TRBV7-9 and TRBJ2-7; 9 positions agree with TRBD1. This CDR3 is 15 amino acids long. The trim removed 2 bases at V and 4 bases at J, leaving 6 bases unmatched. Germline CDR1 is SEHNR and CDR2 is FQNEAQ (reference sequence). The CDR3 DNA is TGTGCCAGCAGCTTACCCGGGACAGGGAGGTACGAGCAGTACTTC. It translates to CASSLPGTGRYEQYF.

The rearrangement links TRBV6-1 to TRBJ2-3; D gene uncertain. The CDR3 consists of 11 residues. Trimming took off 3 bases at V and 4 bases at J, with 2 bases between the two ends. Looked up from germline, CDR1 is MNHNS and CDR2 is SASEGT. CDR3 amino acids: CASSEADTQYF. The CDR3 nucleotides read TGTGCCAGCAGTGAGGCAGATACGCAGTATTTT.

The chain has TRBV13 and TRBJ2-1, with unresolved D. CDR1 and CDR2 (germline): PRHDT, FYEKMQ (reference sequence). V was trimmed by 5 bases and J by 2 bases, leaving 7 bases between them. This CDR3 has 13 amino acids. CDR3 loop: CASSLQTYNEQFF. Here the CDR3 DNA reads TGTGCCAGCAGCCTGCAAACCTACAATGAGCAGTTCTTC.

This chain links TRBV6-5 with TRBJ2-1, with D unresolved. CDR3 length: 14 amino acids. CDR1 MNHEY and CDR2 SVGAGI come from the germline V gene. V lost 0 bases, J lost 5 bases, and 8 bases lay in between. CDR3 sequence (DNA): TGTGCCAGCAGTTACTCGGGATGGGACAATGAGCAGTTCTTC. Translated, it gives CASSYSGWDNEQFF.

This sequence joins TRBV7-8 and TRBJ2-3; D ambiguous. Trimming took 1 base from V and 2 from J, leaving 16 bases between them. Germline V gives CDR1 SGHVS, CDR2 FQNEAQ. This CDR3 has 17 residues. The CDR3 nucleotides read TGTGCCAGCAGCTTAGTATTGACACCTACTCACACAGATACGCAGTATTTT. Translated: CASSLVLTPTHTDTQYF.

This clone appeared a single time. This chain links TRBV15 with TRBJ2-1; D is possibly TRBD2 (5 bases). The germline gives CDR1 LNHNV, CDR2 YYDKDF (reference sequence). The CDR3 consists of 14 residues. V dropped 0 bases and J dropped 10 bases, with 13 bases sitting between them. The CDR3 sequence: CATSRDPGGDEQFF. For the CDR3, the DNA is TGTGCCACCAGCAGAGACCCCGGAGGCGACGAGCAGTTCTTC.